This TCR beta chain was found in a study of cytomegalovirus exposure and HLA in healthy donors (dated by TCRdb to about 2017). For context, the study as a whole: An earlier analysis of several hundred of the donors reported approximately 300 Gb of sequence data and approximately 110 million unique TCR beta sequences from some 180 million T cells. All discovery cohort repertoires had been generated on a single sequencing platform. Approximately 310 gigabases of sequencing data and roughly 81 million unique TCR sequences made up an early release that covered nearly 650 HLA-typed donors. To decide whether each TCR beta V gene segment behaved as functional or pseudogenic, an earlier analysis of some 580 of the donors relied on high-throughput TCR beta sequencing. The later analysis used no new phenotypic data to find candidate immune exposures, relying instead on TCR beta sequences and their occurrence across donors. The number of typed donors differed by locus: about 629-630 for A, B, C, DRB1 and DQB1; 522 for DQA1; 606 for DPA1; and around 470 for DPB1. Of the roughly 400 genotyped donors, approximately 81% were placed in the genetic ancestry cluster associated with self-reported Caucasian donors. In addition to the first cohort of 650 to 750 subjects, a separate validation cohort of approximately 130 different subjects was used. The study aimed to test whether signatures of past pathogen exposure could be identified by cataloging public T cell receptors. Roughly five DR-DQ haplotypes were handled as single units for association and clustering, since linkage in the cohort was strong. A later analysis re-analyzed previously published TCR beta repertoires from about 600 donors and added high-resolution HLA genotyping to study TCR occurrence patterns. Using immunosequencing, the study profiled T cell repertoires from about 620 subjects and related those repertoires to cytomegalovirus serostatus. A later genetic analysis took genome-wide SNP genotypes for about three fifths of the roughly 700 donors and used that subset as a discovery cohort. Among around 400 genotyped donors of the cohort, an average of around 250,000 unique TCR beta nucleotide sequences was sequenced per donor, of which about 18% were non-productive. Donor age, sex, ethnicity and CMV serostatus were collected together with the repertoire data. HLA typing included class I and class II loci at four-digit resolution. To predict cytomegalovirus infection status, the study combined high-throughput TCR immunosequencing, statistical association of individual TCRs with disease status, and machine learning. Study-level results and caveats: Compared with the roughly 600-donor mean, donors in an Asian-associated ancestry cluster had fewer N-insertions in productive TCRs, according to a later genetic analysis. The earlier analysis of approximately 560 of the donors excluded approximately 17 rarely observed V segments, including chromosome 9 orphons, because counts were too low. The 87-base-pair reads could not distinguish some IMGT-functional V segments, including TRBV6-2 and TRBV6-3, so those segments were excluded. A further reported finding was that TCR beta sequences accurately predicted the HLA-A and HLA-B alleles for most subjects in the first cohort. A cluster of highly shared sequence variants was judged likely to represent a technical artifact of the sequencing pipeline. Because HLA typing was unavailable for some donors at each locus, only the typed subset was used in association tests. In both the original and validation cohorts, the classifier was reported to diagnose cytomegalovirus status with high specificity and sensitivity. In a later analysis, most CMV-associated TCR beta chains were found to appear HLA-restricted, with HLA associations seemingly driven largely by CMV exposure. In a later analysis, 16,951 TCR beta sequences were associated with specific HLA alleles at a false discovery rate of 0.05. A total of some 180 TCR beta chains were listed by the study as associated with cytomegalovirus. Across donors, most TCR sequences were observed very rarely, whereas some public TCRs were present in many individuals. This cohort had only TCR beta chains sequenced, and the lack of alpha or paired-chain data limited which features could be detected. For the cohort, immune exposure information was limited to CMV serostatus. Correlated functional status among segregating V segments might be attributable to linkage disequilibrium, but an unknown experimental factor could not be ruled out. When HLA alleles, especially DR and DQ, strongly co-occurred, attributing TCR associations to individual alleles was difficult. A later analysis found that HLA-associated TCR beta chains were more clonally expanded and had lower generation probabilities than equally common non-associated chains. Presence/absence analyses assumed roughly uniform sequencing depth across donors, an assumption that may not hold. An association between a missense DCLRE1C variant and V-gene and J-gene trimming of TCR beta chains was found in a later genetic analysis and replicated in an independent cohort. In an earlier analysis of around 600 of the donors, most TCR beta V segments appeared in productive rearrangements about 87% or about 30% of the time, broadly matching IMGT annotations. In vitro tests confirmed that a few of the cytomegalovirus-associated TCR beta chains recognize cytomegalovirus antigens. According to the authors, the approach could potentially be generalized to other disease states and immunological phenotypes. According to a later analysis, TCR association rates differed among HLA loci, with DRB1 alleles showing the most associated TCRs and HLA-C alleles showing the fewest. Several of the top co-occurrence clusters appeared to be linked to parvovirus B19, influenza, CMV and Epstein-Barr virus, according to a later analysis.

From V the trimming removes 3 bases and from J it removes 4 bases, while the gene matches leave 5 bases of the junction unaccounted for. The CDR3 spans 15 residues, from the cysteine through the phenylalanine. Of the read, only the CDR3 DNA is kept; its 45 bases are in frame from base 1. The germline V gene sets CDR1 to SGHTA and CDR2 to FQGNSA. Library preparation was by the immunoSEQ multiplex PCR assay. The multiplex PCR relied on a mix of 60 forward primers for TCR Vbeta segments and 13 reverse primers for TCR Jbeta segments. A multiplex PCR assay on genomic DNA amplified the CDR3 region of rearranged TCR beta genes. The Illumina HiSeq System was used to sequence the amplified TCR beta libraries as 87-base-pair reads. The authors' pipeline ran thus. Across the 670 or so repertoires, a later analysis counted some 80 million unique TCR beta chains, roughly 11 million of which were shared by at least two donors. To remove PCR and sequencing errors, raw reads were error-corrected and collapsed into unique sequences using a nearest-neighbor algorithm that merged closely related sequences. Alignment of CDR3 sequences to IMGT reference sequences was used to assign V, D and J gene segments. For a sequence to be retained, a match of at least six nucleotides was required to both a V gene segment and a J gene segment. A rearrangement counted as productive if the CDR3 had no stop codons and remained in frame with V and J, and every other rearrangement counted as non-productive. CDR3 was defined according to IMGT convention as the region running from the second conserved V-encoded cysteine to the conserved J-encoded phenylalanine. Sequences without an unambiguous match to a single V gene segment were excluded from the earlier analysis of about 600 of the donors. An earlier analysis of 450 to 650 of the donors called V segments functional above 56.7% productive rearrangements and segregating when the between-donor standard deviation exceeded 5%. To diagnose cytomegalovirus status from the catalog of TCR beta chain sequences, a statistical classification framework was built. In a later analysis, V and J genes were assigned by comparing TCR nucleotide sequences against IMGT/GENE-DB human TR gene sequences. In a later analysis, CDR3 sequences and most-parsimonious VDJ recombination scenarios were assigned using the TCRdist pipeline. A later analysis defined each TCR beta chain by its CDR3 amino acid sequence plus V-gene family, and excluded reads lacking a unique V-gene family. As a way to deal with suspected cross-contamination and a sequencing artifact, a later analysis dropped roughly 600 nucleotide sequences that were highly shared and had low generation probability. In a later analysis, a clonal expansion index was calculated for each public chain from normalized within-repertoire ranks of inferred template counts. In a later analysis, generation probabilities were computed using a VDJ recombination model fitted to out-of-frame rearrangements, and the results were checked against IGoR. Hypergeometric tests were used in a later analysis to score TCR-TCR, TCR-HLA and TCR-CMV co-occurrence, with a repertoire-size bias correction applied to the TCR pairs. False discovery rates were estimated in a later analysis by permuting HLA or CMV assignments 20 times. A later analysis grouped co-occurring TCRs with DBSCAN, adding TCRdist sequence similarity when clustering within HLA-allele-positive subsets. Co-occurrence clustering excluded repertoires with fewer than 30,000 or more than 120,000 public chains, plus five with anomalous nucleotide sharing. This immuneACCESS table, as held by TCRdb, lists in-frame sequences with V and J called but not all clones. Of the missing ones, under half trace to an unresolved V gene in checked studies; the others have no known cause. V and J calls and clone size are given by that table; D and trimming were obtained from the DNA. The sample records about 100,000 clones, over 70% of which are singletons. The top ten clones comprise roughly 6.6% of the sample.

The cohort comprised some 680 healthy bone marrow donors. At the time of sampling, all cohort members were nominally healthy, though unrecorded immune exposures were likely present. The donor tested CMV seropositive and was one of the 289 seropositive cohort members. Every donor gave a peripheral blood sample, and the peripheral blood mononuclear cells from that sample were used for TCR beta sequencing. The Qiagen DNeasy Blood Extraction Kit was used to extract genomic DNA from the blood cell samples. To note about this clone: Its antigen remains unidentified. No much larger clonotype is one base removed from it; base qualities were not supplied.

The sequencing input was PBMCs. The chain joins TRBV7-2 to TRBJ2-5, with 10 bases in between that match TRBD2. The TCR comes from a middle-aged man in good health and CMV-seropositive. The CDR3 reads CASSLRAGGAETQYF. The DNA sequence is TGTGCCAGCAGCTTGAGAGCGGGGGGGGCAGAGACCCAGTACTTC.